This entry concerns a single TCR beta chain. Some clones are missing from TCRdb's copy, which holds only in-frame ones; the method was immunoSEQ multiplex PCR. Of about 100,000 clones in the sample, approximately 90% were seen once. This entry belongs to a study of OX40 agonist ivuxolimab in advanced cancers. Study-wide context: Every 2 weeks, ivuxolimab was infused into the patients intravenously at between 0.01 and 10 mg/kg.

The CDR3 runs 15 residues. Between the trimmed V and J ends, which lost 4 bases and 7 bases, there was a span of 19 bases. From germline, CDR1 is SNHLY and CDR2 FYNNEI. This receptor was identified in an adult with an advanced solid tumor such as melanoma, head and neck, liver or kidney cancer. Sequences were derived from CD4+ or CD8+ T cells sorted from blood, sampled in a trial of the OX40 agonist ivuxolimab. V and J are TRBV2 and TRBJ2-5, with TRBD2 as a possible D gene (7 bases). CDR3 sequence (DNA): TGTGCCAGCAGTGTTGGGGGGGCGGAAGTGGGGACCCAGTACTTC. It yields the protein CASSVGGAEVGTQYF.